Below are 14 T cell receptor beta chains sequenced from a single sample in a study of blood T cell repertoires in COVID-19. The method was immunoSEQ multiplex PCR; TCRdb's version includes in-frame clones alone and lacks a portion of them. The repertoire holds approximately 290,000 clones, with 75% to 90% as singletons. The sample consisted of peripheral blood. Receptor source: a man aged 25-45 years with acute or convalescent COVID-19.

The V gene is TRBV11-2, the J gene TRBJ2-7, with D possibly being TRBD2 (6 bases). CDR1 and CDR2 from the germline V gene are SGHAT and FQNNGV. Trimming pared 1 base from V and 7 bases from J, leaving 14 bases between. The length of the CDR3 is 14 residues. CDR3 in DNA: TGTGCCAGCAGCTTAGGCGCCTGGCGGGGTGAGCAGTACTTC. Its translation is CASSLGAWRGEQYF.

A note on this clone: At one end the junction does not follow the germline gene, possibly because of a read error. The CDR3 reads CASIYSKSGNTIYF. CDR3 nucleotides: TGTGCCAGCATTTACAGCAAGTCTGGAAACACCATATATTTT. This chain links TRBV6-6 with TRBJ1-3; no firm D call. The CDR3 has 14 residues. The germline V gene has CDR1 MNHNY and CDR2 SVGAGI (reference sequence).

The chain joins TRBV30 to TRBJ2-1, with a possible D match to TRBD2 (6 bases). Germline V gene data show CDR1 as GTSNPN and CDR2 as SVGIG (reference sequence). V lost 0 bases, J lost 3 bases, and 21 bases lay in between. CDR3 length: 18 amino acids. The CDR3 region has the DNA TGTGCCTGGAGTGTTGGTCTAACTAGCACGGCCTTCTACAATGAGCAGTTCTTC. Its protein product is CAWSVGLTSTAFYNEQFF.

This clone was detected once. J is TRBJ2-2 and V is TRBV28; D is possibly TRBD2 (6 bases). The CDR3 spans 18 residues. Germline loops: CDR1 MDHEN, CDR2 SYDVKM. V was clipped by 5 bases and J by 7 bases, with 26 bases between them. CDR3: CASSLNTLAQWGVGELFF. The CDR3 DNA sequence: TGTGCCAGCAGTCTCAACACCCTAGCTCAATGGGGGGTCGGGGAGCTGTTTTTT.

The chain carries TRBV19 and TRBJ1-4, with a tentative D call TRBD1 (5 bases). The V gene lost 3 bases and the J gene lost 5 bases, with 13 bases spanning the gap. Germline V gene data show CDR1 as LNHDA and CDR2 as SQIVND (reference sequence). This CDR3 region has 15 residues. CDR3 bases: TGTGCCAGTAGTATCGCATCAGGGTGGAATGAAAAACTGTTTTTT. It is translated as CASSIASGWNEKLFF.

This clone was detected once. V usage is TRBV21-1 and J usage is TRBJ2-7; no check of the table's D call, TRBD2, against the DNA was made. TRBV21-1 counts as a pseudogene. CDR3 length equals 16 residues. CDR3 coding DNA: TGTGCCAGCAGCAAAGCGCTTTTGGAGATCTATTACGAGCAGTACTTC. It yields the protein CASSKALLEIYYEQYF.

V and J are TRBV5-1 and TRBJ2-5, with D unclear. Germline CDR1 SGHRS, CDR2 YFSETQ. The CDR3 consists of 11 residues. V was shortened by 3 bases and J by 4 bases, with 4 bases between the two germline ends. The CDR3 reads CASSYRETQYF. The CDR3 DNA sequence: TGCGCCAGCAGCTATCGAGAGACCCAGTACTTC.

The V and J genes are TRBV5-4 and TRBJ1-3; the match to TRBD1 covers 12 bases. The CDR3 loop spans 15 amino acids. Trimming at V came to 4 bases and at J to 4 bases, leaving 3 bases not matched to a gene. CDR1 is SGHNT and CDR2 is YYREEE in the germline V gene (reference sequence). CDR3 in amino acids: CASSRDRGPGNTIYF. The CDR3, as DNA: TGTGCCAGCAGCAGGGACAGGGGGCCGGGAAACACCATATATTTT.

The CDR3 protein is CASSYSRVSLNTEAFF. The CDR3 bases are TGTGCCAGCAGTTACTCGAGGGTGTCTCTAAACACTGAAGCTTTCTTT. The chain is built from TRBV6-5 and TRBJ1-1, with no clear D. The V gene lost 0 bases and the J gene lost 2 bases, with 13 bases spanning the gap. Germline-derived CDR1 and CDR2 are MNHEY and SVGAGI. CDR3 size: 16 residues.

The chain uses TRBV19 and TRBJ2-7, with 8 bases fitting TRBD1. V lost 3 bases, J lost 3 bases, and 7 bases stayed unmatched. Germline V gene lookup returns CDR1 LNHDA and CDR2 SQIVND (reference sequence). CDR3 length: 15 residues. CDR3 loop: CASSIYGQGGYEQYF. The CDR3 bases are TGTGCCAGTAGTATCTACGGACAGGGCGGCTACGAGCAGTACTTC.

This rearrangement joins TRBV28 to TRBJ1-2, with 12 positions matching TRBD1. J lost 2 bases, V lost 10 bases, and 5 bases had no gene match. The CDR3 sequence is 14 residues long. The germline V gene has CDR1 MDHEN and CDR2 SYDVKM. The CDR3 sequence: CATGQGAENYGYTF. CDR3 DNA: TGTGCCACGGGACAGGGGGCGGAAAACTATGGCTACACCTTC.

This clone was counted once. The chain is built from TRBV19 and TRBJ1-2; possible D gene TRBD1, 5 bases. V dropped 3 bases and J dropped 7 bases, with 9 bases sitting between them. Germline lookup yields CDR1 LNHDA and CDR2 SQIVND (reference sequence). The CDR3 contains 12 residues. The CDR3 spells CASSMQGSGYTF. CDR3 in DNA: TGTGCCAGTAGTATGCAGGGTAGTGGCTACACCTTC.

CDR3 bases: TGCAGCGTTTTAACAGGGGTAAAGGGGGAAAAACTGTTTTTT. The encoded protein is CSVLTGVKGEKLFF. The rearrangement uses TRBV29-1 and TRBJ1-4; 7 nucleotides line up with TRBD1. The V gene's germline CDR1 is SQVTM and CDR2 ANQGSEA. Trimming cost V 5 bases and J 8 bases; bases outside gene matches: 11. This CDR3 region has 14 residues.

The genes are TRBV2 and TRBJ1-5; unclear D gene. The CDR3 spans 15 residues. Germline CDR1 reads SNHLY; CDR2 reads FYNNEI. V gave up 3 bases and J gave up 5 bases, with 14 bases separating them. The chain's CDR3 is CASSDWQAGYQPQHF. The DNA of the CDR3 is TGTGCCAGCAGTGATTGGCAGGCGGGGTATCAGCCCCAGCATTTT.